Presented here are 17 T cell receptor beta chains from one specimen sequenced in a study of blood T cell repertoires in COVID-19. Only in-frame clones appear in the TCRdb table, and some are missing; sequencing was by immunoSEQ multiplex PCR. Among a few hundred thousand clones listed, about 93% were seen once. The sequenced material came from peripheral blood. These receptors were collected from a woman aged 25 to 39 with COVID-19, enrolled during active disease.

This clone showed up just once. V is TRBV7-9 and J is TRBJ2-7; TRBD1 matches at 8 bases. Trimming cost V 3 bases and J 5 bases; bases outside gene matches: 6. The germline gives CDR1 SEHNR, CDR2 FQNEAQ (reference sequence). This CDR3 is 14 amino acids long. The CDR3 bases are TGTGCCAGCAGCTTCCAGGGGGCCATCAACGAGCAGTACTTC. Protein: CASSFQGAINEQYF.

The chain uses TRBV5-1 and TRBJ2-5; tentatively, D is TRBD1 (5 bases). Germline lookup yields CDR1 SGHRS and CDR2 YFSETQ. The CDR3 has 14 amino acids. Deletions cut 1 base from V and 5 bases from J, with 12 bases between. The CDR3 loop is CASSLNGKGETQYF. The CDR3 DNA sequence: TGCGCCAGCAGCTTGAATGGCAAGGGGGAGACCCAGTACTTC.

The rearrangement joins TRBV5-1 to TRBJ2-7; possible D gene TRBD2, 5 bases. CDR1 and CDR2 (germline): SGHRS, YFSETQ. V was shortened by 0 bases and J by 7 bases, with 14 bases between the two germline ends. CDR3 length: 14 residues. The CDR3 loop reads CASSLAHRGWEQYF. The CDR3, as DNA: TGCGCCAGCAGCTTGGCCCACCGAGGGTGGGAGCAGTACTTC. Supplemented by reference TRBV5-1 and TRBJ2-7, the full variable domain reads KAGVTQTPRYLIKTRGQQVTLSCSPISGHRSVSWYQQTPGQGLQFLFEYFSETQRNKGNFPGRFSGRQFSNSRSEMNVSTLELGDSALYLCASSLAHRGWEQYFGPGTRLTVT.

This clone was seen at least ten times. The chain links TRBV11-2 to TRBJ2-2, with 8 bases that match TRBD2. The junction had 6 bases not matched to a gene; V was cut back by 1 base and J by 5 bases. Germline V gives CDR1 SGHAT, CDR2 FQNNGV. The CDR3 is 16 residues long. CDR3 DNA: TGTGCCAGCAGCTTAGCCGGGAGGGCCGCAACCGGGGAGCTGTTTTTT. This encodes CASSLAGRAATGELFF.

The chain recombines TRBV27 with TRBJ2-3, with a weak D call TRBD1 (5 bases). The CDR3 has 14 residues. Per germline, CDR1 MNHEY and CDR2 SMNVEV (reference sequence). V shed 4 bases and J shed 2 bases, with 10 bases lying between them. CDR3 in DNA: TGTGCCAGCAGTTCATTGACAGCCACAGATACGCAGTATTTT. This encodes CASSSLTATDTQYF.

This clone was seen just once. This sequence joins TRBV3-1 (or the pseudogene TRBV3-2) and TRBJ2-1, with D uncertain. V lost 4 bases and J lost 0, with 16 bases in between. CDR1 and CDR2 from the germline V gene are LGHDT and YNNKEL (reference sequence). The CDR3 sequence is 17 residues long. Here the CDR3 reads CASSPFVAASSYNEQFF. CDR3 DNA: TGTGCCAGCAGCCCCTTTGTGGCGGCGAGCTCCTACAATGAGCAGTTCTTC.

DNA for the CDR3: TGTGCCAGCAGCCAGATACAGGGACCTAGCACAGATACGCAGTATTTT. Its protein product is CASSQIQGPSTDTQYF. The rearrangement uses TRBV5-4 and TRBJ2-3, with D possibly being TRBD1 (6 bases). V lost 4 bases and J lost 0, with 15 bases in between. Germline V lookup: CDR1 SGHNT, CDR2 YYREEE (reference sequence). This CDR3 region has 16 residues.

The rearrangement joins TRBV2 to TRBJ2-5; 7 nucleotides align to TRBD2. Germline CDR1 SNHLY, CDR2 FYNNEI. CDR3 size: 17 residues. After removal of 8 bases from V and 5 bases from J, the junction contained 20 bases not matched to a gene. For the CDR3, the DNA is TGTGCCAGCCGCGACGGCGGGCCTCCGGTCGGGGGGGAGACCCAGTACTTC. This codes for CASRDGGPPVGGETQYF. The full variable domain, rest sourced from reference TRBV2 and TRBJ2-5, is EPEVTQTPSHQVTQMGQEVILRCVPISNHLYFYWYRQILGQKVEFLVSFYNNEISEKSEIFDDQFSVERPDGSNFTLKIRSTKLEDSAMYFCASRDGGPPVGGETQYFGPGTRLLVL.

The rearrangement links TRBV2 to TRBJ1-5, with D hard to call. Trimming took 5 bases from V and 0 from J, leaving 8 bases between them. The length of the CDR3 is 14 residues. The V gene's germline CDR1 is SNHLY and CDR2 FYNNEI. For the CDR3, the DNA is TGTGCCAGCAGTAGGCGGCCTAGCAATCAGCCCCAGCATTTT. Protein product: CASSRRPSNQPQHF.

The V gene is TRBV2, the J gene TRBJ2-2; 12 bases are a match to TRBD1. This CDR3 has 16 residues. Germline values: CDR1 SNHLY, CDR2 FYNNEI. The ends lost 5 bases at V and 7 bases at J; junction bases unmatched: 8. CDR3 bases: TGTGCCAGCAGTCCGGGACAGGGGGCTATTATCGGGGAGCTGTTTTTT. Its translation: CASSPGQGAIIGELFF.

The chain recombines TRBV29-1 with TRBJ2-1, with D perhaps TRBD1 (5 bases). V was cut by 2 bases and J by 9 bases, with 17 bases left in between. There are 14 residues in the CDR3. The germline CDR1 and CDR2 sequences are SQVTM and ANQGSEA. CDR3 nucleotide sequence: TGCAGCGTTGAAAGCAGGGTTACTTCGGGTGAGCAGTTCTTC. It specifies CSVESRVTSGEQFF.

This chain connects TRBV6-5 to TRBJ1-5; 7 positions agree with TRBD1. V gave up 5 bases and J gave up 1 base; unmatched junction bases: 2. Germline loops: CDR1 MNHEY, CDR2 SVGAGI. This CDR3 has 14 amino acids. CDR3 in DNA: TGTGCCAGCAGTAGGGGACAGAGCAATCAGCCCCAGCATTTT. It is translated as CASSRGQSNQPQHF.

The V gene is TRBV10-3, the J gene TRBJ2-1; 7 bases fit TRBD2. The V and J ends lost 8 bases and 4 bases, in that order; junction bases with no gene match: 8. The CDR3 has 14 residues. In germline, CDR1 is ENHRY, CDR2 SYGVKD. CDR3 sequence (DNA): TGTGCCATCCGCGGGGGTCGGGTGTACAATGAGCAGTTCTTC. Encoded protein: CAIRGGRVYNEQFF.

The V and J genes are TRBV24-1 and TRBJ1-1; D gene unclear. V lost 4 bases, J lost 1 base, and 15 bases lay in between. This CDR3 is built from 16 residues. Looked up from germline, CDR1 is KGHDR and CDR2 is SFDVKD. Here the CDR3 reads CATSDPRWTGNTEAFF. The CDR3 region has the DNA TGTGCCACCAGTGACCCCCGATGGACTGGGAACACTGAAGCTTTCTTT.

The chain recombines TRBV4-3 with TRBJ1-5; D not certain. Germline CDR1 LGHNA, CDR2 YSLEER. The CDR3 is 15 amino acids. V dropped 0 bases and J dropped 7 bases, with 13 bases sitting between them. The CDR3 DNA is TGCGCCAGCAGCCAAGACAGGACTGTGGACCAGCCCCAGCATTTT. Its translation: CASSQDRTVDQPQHF.

J is TRBJ1-3 and V is TRBV5-1; TRBD1 is a possible D gene (6 bases). This CDR3 is built from 15 residues. The V end was cut by 0 bases, the J end by 1 base, with 8 bases between. Looked up from germline, CDR1 is SGHRS and CDR2 is YFSETQ. The CDR3 reads CASSLGTASGNTIYF. The CDR3 DNA reads TGCGCCAGCAGCTTGGGGACAGCGTCTGGAAACACCATATATTTT.

J is TRBJ2-3 and V is TRBV27, with 10 bases identical to TRBD2. CDR3 length: 15 residues. The germline V gene has CDR1 MNHEY and CDR2 SMNVEV (reference sequence). Trimming cost V 3 bases and J 4 bases; bases outside gene matches: 4. CDR3 bases: TGTGCCAGCAGTTTGGCTAGCGGGAGCGCAGATACGCAGTATTTT. Its translation: CASSLASGSADTQYF.